Shown below are 2 T cell receptor beta chains from a single sample sequenced in a study of molecular identifiers for immune sequencing clone quantification. TCRdb passed the PCR reads through MiXCR, listing each CDR3 protein once. The table records some 320,000 distinct CDR3 sequences, roughly a fifth of them present only once. Sequencing input: naive CD8+ T cells from blood, with Jurkat cell RNA spiked in. Documented subset: FACS-sorted CD8+CD4-CCR7+CD45RA+ naive T cells. These receptors all come from a human donor in good health. Some libraries in this study had Jurkat cell RNA spiked in.

On this clonotype: A clone one base away is much larger, so this may be a read error. V gene TRBV9 combines with J gene TRBJ2-1; D is unresolved. CDR1 SGDLS and CDR2 YYNGEE come from the germline V gene. This CDR3 is 13 amino acids long. The DNA of the CDR3 is TGTGCCGGCAGCGCTCCTCCCAGCAATGAGCAGTTCTTC. Amino acid sequence: CAGSAPPSNEQFF.

The sample holds many counts of this clonotype. This rearrangement joins TRBV29-1 to TRBJ1-2, with D hard to call. The germline CDR1 and CDR2 sequences are SQVTM and ANQGSEA. Trimming left V 0 bases short and J 8 bases short, with 7 bases between. The CDR3 contains 11 residues. The DNA of the CDR3 is TGCAGCGTTGAAGAGGTGTCAGGCTACACCTTC. Translation gives CSVEEVSGYTF.